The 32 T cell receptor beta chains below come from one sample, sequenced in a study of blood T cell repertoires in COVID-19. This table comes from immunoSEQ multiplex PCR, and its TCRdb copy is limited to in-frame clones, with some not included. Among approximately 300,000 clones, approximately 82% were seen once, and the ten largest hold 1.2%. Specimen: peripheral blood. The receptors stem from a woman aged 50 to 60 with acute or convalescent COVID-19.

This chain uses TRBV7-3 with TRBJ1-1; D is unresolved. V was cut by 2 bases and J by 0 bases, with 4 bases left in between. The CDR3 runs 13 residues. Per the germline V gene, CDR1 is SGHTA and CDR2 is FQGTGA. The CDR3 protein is CASSLQVNTEAFF. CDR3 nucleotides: TGTGCCAGCAGCTTACAGGTGAACACTGAAGCTTTCTTT.

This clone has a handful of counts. CDR3 in DNA: TGTGCCAGCAGTTGGGGAGGAACTGACGAGCAGTACGTC. Translation: CASSWGGTDEQYV. The chain uses TRBV6-6 and TRBJ2-7, with TRBD2 as a possible D gene (6 bases). Germline loops: CDR1 MNHNY, CDR2 SVGAGI (reference sequence). Trimming cost V 4 bases and J 5 bases, with 12 bases left between them. The CDR3 has 13 amino acids.

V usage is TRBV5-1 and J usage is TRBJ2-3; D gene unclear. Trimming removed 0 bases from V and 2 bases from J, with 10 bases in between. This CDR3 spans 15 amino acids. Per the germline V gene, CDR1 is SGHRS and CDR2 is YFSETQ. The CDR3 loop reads CASSLGYSNTDTQYF. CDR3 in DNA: TGCGCCAGCAGCTTGGGCTACTCCAACACAGATACGCAGTATTTT.

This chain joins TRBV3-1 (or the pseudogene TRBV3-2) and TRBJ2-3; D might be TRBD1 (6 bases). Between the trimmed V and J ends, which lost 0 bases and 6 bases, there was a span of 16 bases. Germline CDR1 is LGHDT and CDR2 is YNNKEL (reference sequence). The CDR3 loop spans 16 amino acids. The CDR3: CASSQEQLLRGDTQYF. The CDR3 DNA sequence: TGTGCCAGCAGCCAAGAACAATTATTAAGGGGGGATACGCAGTATTTT.

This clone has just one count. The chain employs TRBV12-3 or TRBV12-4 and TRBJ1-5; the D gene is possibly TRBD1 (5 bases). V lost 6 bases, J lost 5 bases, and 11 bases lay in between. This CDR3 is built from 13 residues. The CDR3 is CASRQQVDQPQHF. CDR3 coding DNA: TGTGCCAGCAGACAACAGGTCGATCAGCCCCAGCATTTT.

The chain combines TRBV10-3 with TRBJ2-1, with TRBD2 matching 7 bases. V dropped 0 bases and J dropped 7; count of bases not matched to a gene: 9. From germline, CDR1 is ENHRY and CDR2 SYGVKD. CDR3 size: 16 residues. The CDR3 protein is CAISESGGRRENEQFF. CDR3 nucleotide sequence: TGTGCCATCAGTGAGTCCGGCGGGAGAAGGGAAAATGAGCAGTTCTTC.

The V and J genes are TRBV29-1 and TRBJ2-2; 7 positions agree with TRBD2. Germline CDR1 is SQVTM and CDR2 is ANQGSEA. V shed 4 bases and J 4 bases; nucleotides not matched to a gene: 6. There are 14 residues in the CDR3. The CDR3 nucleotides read TGCAGCGTTGTCCGGGGGGTTGGCACCGGGGAGCTGTTTTTT. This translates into CSVVRGVGTGELFF.

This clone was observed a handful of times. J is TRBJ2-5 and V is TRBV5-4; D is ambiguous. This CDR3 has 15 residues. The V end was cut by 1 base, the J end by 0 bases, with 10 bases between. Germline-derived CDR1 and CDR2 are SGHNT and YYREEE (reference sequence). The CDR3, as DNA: TGTGCCAGCAGCTTGTTATTGCGGAACCAAGAGACCCAGTACTTC. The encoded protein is CASSLLLRNQETQYF.

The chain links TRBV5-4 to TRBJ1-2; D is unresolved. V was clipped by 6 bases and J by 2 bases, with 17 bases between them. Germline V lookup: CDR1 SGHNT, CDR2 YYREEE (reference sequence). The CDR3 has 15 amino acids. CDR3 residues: CASNLWAGGNYGYTF. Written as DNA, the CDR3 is TGTGCCAGCAACCTTTGGGCGGGAGGCAACTATGGCTACACCTTC.

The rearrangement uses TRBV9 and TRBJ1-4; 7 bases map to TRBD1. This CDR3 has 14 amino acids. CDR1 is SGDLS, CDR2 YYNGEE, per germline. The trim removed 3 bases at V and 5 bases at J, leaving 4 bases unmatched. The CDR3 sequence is CASSAGTENEKLFF. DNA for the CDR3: TGTGCCAGCAGCGCCGGGACAGAGAATGAAAAACTGTTTTTT.

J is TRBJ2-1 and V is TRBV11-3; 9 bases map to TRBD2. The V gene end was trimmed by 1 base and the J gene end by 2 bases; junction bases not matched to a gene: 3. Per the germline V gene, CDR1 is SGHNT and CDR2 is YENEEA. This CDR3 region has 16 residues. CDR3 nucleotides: TGTGCCAGCAGCTTAGGTTCTAGCGGGGCCTACAATGAGCAGTTCTTC. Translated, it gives CASSLGSSGAYNEQFF.

The CDR3 DNA reads TGTGCCAGCAGCCCCGGGACTTTATGGGGCTATGGCTACACCTTC. This sequence encodes CASSPGTLWGYGYTF. The V and J genes are TRBV5-6 and TRBJ1-2, with D perhaps TRBD1 (5 bases). CDR3 length: 15 amino acids. Germline CDR1 SGHDT, CDR2 YYEEEE. The V and J ends lost 4 bases and 4 bases respectively, with 17 bases between them.

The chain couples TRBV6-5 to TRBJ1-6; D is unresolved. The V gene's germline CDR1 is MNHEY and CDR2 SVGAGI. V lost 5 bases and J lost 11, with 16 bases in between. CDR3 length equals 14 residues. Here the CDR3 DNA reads TGTGCCAGCAGTCTTCGGCTCGCCGGGGCACCCCTCCACTTT. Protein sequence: CASSLRLAGAPLHF.

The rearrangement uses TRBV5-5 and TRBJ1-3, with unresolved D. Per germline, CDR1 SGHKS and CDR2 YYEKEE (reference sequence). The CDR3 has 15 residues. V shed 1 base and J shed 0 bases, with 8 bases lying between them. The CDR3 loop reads CASSLIPLSGNTIYF. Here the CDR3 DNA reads TGTGCCAGCAGCTTGATTCCTCTCTCTGGAAACACCATATATTTT.

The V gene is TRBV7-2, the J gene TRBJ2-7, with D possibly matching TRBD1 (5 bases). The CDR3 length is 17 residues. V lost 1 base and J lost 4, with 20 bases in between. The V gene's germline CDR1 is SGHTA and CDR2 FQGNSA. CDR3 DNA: TGTGCCAGCAGCTTAGGGTCCCCCCGCAGGGAACCATACGAGCAGTACGTC. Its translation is CASSLGSPRREPYEQYV.

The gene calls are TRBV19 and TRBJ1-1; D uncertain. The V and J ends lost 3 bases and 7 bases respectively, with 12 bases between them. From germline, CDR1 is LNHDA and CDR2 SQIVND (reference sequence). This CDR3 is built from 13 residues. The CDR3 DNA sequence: TGTGCCAGTAGTATTAGAGGGTTGAGTGAAGCTTTCTTT. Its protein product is CASSIRGLSEAFF.

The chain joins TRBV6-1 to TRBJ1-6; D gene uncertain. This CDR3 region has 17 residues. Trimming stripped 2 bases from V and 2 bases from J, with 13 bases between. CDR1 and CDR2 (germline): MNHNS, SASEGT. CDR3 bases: TGTGCCAGCAGTGAATTTCCCACGCCGGCCTATAATTCACCCCTCCACTTT. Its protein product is CASSEFPTPAYNSPLHF.

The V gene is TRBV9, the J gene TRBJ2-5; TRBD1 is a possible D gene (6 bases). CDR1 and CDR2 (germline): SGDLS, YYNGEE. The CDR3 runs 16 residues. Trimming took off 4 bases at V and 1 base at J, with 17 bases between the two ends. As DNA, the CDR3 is TGTGCCAGCAGCCCAGGGGTGTCCTTACCCCAAGAGACCCAGTACTTC. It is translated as CASSPGVSLPQETQYF. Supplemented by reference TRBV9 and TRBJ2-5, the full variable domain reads DSGVTQTPKHLITATGQRVTLRCSPRSGDLSVYWYQQSLDQGLQFLIQYYNGEERAKGNILERFSAQQFPDLHSELNLSSLELGDSALYFCASSPGVSLPQETQYFGPGTRLLVL.

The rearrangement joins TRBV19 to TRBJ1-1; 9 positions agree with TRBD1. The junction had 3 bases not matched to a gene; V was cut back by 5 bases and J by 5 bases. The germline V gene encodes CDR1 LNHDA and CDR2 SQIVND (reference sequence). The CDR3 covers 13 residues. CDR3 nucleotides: TGTGCCAGTAGTTTCGACAGGGGGACTGAAGCTTTCTTT. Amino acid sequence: CASSFDRGTEAFF.

The CDR3 loop is CASSQDLAGAYEQYV. CDR3 bases: TGCGCCAGCAGCCAAGATCTGGCAGGGGCATACGAGCAGTACGTC. The J gene is TRBJ2-7, the V gene TRBV4-1; a possible D gene is TRBD1 (6 bases). The CDR3 spans 15 residues. Germline V gene sequence: CDR1 MGHRA, CDR2 YSYEKL. V was shortened by 0 bases and J by 4 bases, with 13 bases between the two germline ends.

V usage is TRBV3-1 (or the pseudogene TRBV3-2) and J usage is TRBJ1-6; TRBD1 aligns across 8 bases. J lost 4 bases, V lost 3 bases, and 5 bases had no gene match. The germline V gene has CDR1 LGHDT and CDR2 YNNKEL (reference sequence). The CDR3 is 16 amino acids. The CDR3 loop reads CASSHADRGYNSPLHF. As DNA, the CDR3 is TGTGCCAGCAGCCACGCCGACAGGGGTTATAATTCACCCCTCCACTTT.

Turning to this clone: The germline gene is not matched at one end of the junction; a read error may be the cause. CDR3 region: CASGEGTSTDTQYF. The DNA of the CDR3 is TGTGCCAGCGGTGAAGGAACTAGCACAGATACGCAGTATTTT. The rearrangement uses TRBV2 and TRBJ2-3; D gene ambiguous. The V gene's germline CDR1 is SNHLY and CDR2 FYNNEI. This CDR3 spans 14 amino acids.

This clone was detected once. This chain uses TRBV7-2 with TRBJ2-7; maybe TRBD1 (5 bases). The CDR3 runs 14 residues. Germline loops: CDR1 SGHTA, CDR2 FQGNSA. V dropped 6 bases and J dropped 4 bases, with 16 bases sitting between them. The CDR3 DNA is TGTGCCAGCAGTCCTCTCCAGGGTTTGTACGAGCAGTACTTC. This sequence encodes CASSPLQGLYEQYF. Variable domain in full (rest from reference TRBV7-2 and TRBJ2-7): GAGVSQSPSNKVTEKGKDVELRCDPISGHTALYWYRQSLGQGLEFLIYFQGNSAPDKSGLPSDRFSAERTGGSVSTLTIQRTQQEDSAVYLCASSPLQGLYEQYFGPGTRLTVT.

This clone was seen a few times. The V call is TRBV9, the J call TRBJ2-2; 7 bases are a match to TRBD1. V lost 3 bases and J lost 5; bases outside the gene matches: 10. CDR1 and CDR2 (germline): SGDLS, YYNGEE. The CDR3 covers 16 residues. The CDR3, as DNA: TGTGCCAGCAGCGAATTTACAGGGGTTCGGACCGGGGAGCTGTTTTTT. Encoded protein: CASSEFTGVRTGELFF.

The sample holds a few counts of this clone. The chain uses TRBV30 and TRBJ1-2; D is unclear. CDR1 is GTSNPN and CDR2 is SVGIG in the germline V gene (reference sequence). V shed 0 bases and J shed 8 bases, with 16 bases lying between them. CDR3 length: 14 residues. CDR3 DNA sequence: TGTGCCTGGAGTGTCTCTCCCTCCAGGCAAGGCTACACCTTC. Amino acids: CAWSVSPSRQGYTF.

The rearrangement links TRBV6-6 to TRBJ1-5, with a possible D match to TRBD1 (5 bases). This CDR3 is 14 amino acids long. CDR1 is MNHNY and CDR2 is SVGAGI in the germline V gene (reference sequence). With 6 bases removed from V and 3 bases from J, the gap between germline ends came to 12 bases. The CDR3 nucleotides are TGTGCCAGCAGGGGGGGACTGATCAATCAGCCCCAGCATTTT. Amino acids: CASRGGLINQPQHF.

The CDR3, as DNA: TGTGCCAGCAGCTTGTACGGGGGAACGACAGATACGCAGTATTTT. This translates into CASSLYGGTTDTQYF. The chain links TRBV5-4 to TRBJ2-3; D may be TRBD2 (6 bases). CDR1 and CDR2 (germline): SGHNT, YYREEE (reference sequence). V lost 1 base to trimming and J lost 3 bases, with 12 bases between them. The CDR3 consists of 15 residues.

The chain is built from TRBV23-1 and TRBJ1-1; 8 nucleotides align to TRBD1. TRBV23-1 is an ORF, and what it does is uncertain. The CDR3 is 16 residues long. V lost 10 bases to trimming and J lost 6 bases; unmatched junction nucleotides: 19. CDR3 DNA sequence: TGCGCCAAAAAGGACAGGGTATACGAGCGAAGGGCTGAAGCTTTCTTT. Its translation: CAKKDRVYERRAEAFF.

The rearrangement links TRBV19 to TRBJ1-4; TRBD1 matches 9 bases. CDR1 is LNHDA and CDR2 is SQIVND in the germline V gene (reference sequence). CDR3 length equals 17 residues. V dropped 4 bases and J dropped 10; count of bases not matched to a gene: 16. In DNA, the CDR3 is TGTGCCAGTAGTACTACCCCTCCGGGGACAGGGCCTGGAAAACTGTTTTTT. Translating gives CASSTTPPGTGPGKLFF.

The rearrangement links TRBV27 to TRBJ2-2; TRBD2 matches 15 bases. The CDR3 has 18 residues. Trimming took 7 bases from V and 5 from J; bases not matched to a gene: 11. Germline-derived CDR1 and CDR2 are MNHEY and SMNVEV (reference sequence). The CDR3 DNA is TGTGCCAGCAAAGGTCCGGGACTAGCGGGAGGTCGTACCGGGGAGCTGTTTTTT. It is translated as CASKGPGLAGGRTGELFF.

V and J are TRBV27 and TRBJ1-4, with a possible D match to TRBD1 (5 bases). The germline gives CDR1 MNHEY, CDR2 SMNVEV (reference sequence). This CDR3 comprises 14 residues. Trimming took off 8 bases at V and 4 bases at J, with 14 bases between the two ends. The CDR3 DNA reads TGTGCCAGCTCCAGAGCGGGGGTTAATGAAAAACTGTTTTTT. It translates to CASSRAGVNEKLFF.

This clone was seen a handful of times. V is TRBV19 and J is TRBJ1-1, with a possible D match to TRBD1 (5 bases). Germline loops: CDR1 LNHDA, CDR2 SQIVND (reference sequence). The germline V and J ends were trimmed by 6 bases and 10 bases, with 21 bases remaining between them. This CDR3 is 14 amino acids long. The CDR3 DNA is TGTGCCAGTAGCGCCTCGGGAGGGGCGCGAGGAGCTTTCTTT. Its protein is CASSASGGARGAFF.